Following are 22 T cell receptor beta chains from one sample sequenced in a study of blood T cell repertoires in COVID-19. Profiled with immunoSEQ multiplex PCR; TCRdb holds only in-frame clones, not every one. The repertoire has 70,000 to 95,000 clones, 80% to 95% of them found once; the top ten carry roughly 6.4%. The sequenced sample consisted of peripheral blood. The receptors were sampled from an older woman with active COVID-19.

The chain has TRBV28 and TRBJ1-2; D uncertain. Deletions cut 5 bases from V and 2 bases from J, with 24 bases between. The CDR3 length is 18 residues. Germline V gene data show CDR1 as MDHEN and CDR2 as SYDVKM. DNA of the CDR3: TGTGCCAGCAGTCCTCTTCTTAATACAAGAACCTCAAACTATGGCTACACCTTC. Translation gives CASSPLLNTRTSNYGYTF.

The chain is built from TRBV9 and TRBJ1-5; D possibly corresponds to TRBD1 (6 bases). This CDR3 region has 15 residues. Germline CDR1 SGDLS, CDR2 YYNGEE. V was pared by 0 bases and J by 5 bases, with 12 bases between. CDR3 sequence: CASSVGQGRDQPQHF. The CDR3 DNA follows: TGTGCCAGCAGCGTAGGTCAGGGGAGGGATCAGCCCCAGCATTTT.

This sequence joins TRBV7-3 and TRBJ2-5, with a weak D call TRBD1 (6 bases). V gave up 5 bases and J gave up 5 bases, with 18 bases separating them. Germline assignment: CDR1 SGHTA and CDR2 FQGTGA. This CDR3 contains 15 residues. The DNA for the CDR3 is TGTGCCAGCAGCCCAGGGGCCAGGCTCCGGGAGACCCAGTACTTC. It encodes CASSPGARLRETQYF.

The chain recombines TRBV19 with TRBJ2-1; TRBD2 aligns across 9 bases. V shed 7 bases and J 4 bases; nucleotides not matched to a gene: 14. The length of the CDR3 is 17 residues. CDR1 LNHDA and CDR2 SQIVND come from the germline V gene (reference sequence). The CDR3, as DNA: TGTGCCAGTATTCCGAGCGGGAGGCCACCCCATTACAATGAGCAGTTCTTC. As protein: CASIPSGRPPHYNEQFF. The full variable domain, rest sourced from reference TRBV19 and TRBJ2-1, is DGGITQSPKYLFRKEGQNVTLSCEQNLNHDAMYWYRQDPGQGLRLIYYSQIVNDFQKGDIAEGYSVSREKKESFPLTVTSAQKNPTAFYLCASIPSGRPPHYNEQFFGPGTRLTVL.

V is TRBV10-3 and J is TRBJ2-6; TRBD1 matches at 7 bases. With V trimmed by 11 bases and J by 2 bases, 3 bases remained unmatched. The length of the CDR3 is 13 residues. Germline loops: CDR1 ENHRY, CDR2 SYGVKD. The CDR3 is CAAQGAGANVLTF. CDR3 in DNA: TGTGCCGCTCAGGGGGCTGGGGCCAACGTCCTGACTTTC.

This sequence joins TRBV7-9 and TRBJ2-7; 7 nucleotides align to TRBD2. The V segment lost 5 bases and the J segment 2 bases; nucleotides outside the gene matches: 12. The length of the CDR3 is 16 residues. Germline lookup yields CDR1 SEHNR and CDR2 FQNEAQ (reference sequence). The CDR3, as DNA: TGTGCCAGCAGCCCTCAGACCGGGACTACCACCTACGAGCAGTACTTC. Its protein product is CASSPQTGTTTYEQYF.

V usage is TRBV6-2 or TRBV6-3 and J usage is TRBJ1-5, with a weak D call TRBD1 (5 bases). CDR1 is MNHEY, CDR2 SVGEGT, per germline. V was pared by 0 bases and J by 2 bases, with 17 bases between. The length of the CDR3 is 18 residues. Written as DNA, the CDR3 is TGTGCCAGCAGTTACTCGACTTTACGGCAGGGTGGCAATCAGCCCCAGCATTTT. Translated: CASSYSTLRQGGNQPQHF.

The V gene is TRBV3-1 (or the pseudogene TRBV3-2), the J gene TRBJ2-1; 15 bases match TRBD2. The germline gives CDR1 LGHDT, CDR2 YNNKEL (reference sequence). There are 15 residues in the CDR3. With V trimmed by 4 bases and J by 8 bases, 3 bases remained unmatched. The CDR3 is CASSPGTSGRYEQFF. The CDR3 nucleotides are TGTGCCAGCAGCCCCGGGACTAGCGGGAGGTATGAGCAGTTCTTC.

The chain combines TRBV7-8 with TRBJ1-2; TRBD1 is a possible D gene (5 bases). CDR3 size: 15 residues. Germline V gene lookup returns CDR1 SGHVS and CDR2 FQNEAQ. V lost 5 bases, J lost 1 base, and 14 bases lay in between. The CDR3 DNA is TGTGCCAGCAGCCTAGGGAAGGGGTTTAACTATGGCTACACCTTC. It yields the protein CASSLGKGFNYGYTF.

This clone was found once. The chain links TRBV30 to TRBJ1-6, with 8 bases identical to TRBD1. The J segment lost 10 bases and the V segment lost 3 bases, leaving 8 bases of the junction unmatched. The CDR3 runs to 14 residues. CDR1 and CDR2 (germline): GTSNPN, SVGIG (reference sequence). CDR3 region: CAWRRVQGESPLHF. The CDR3 DNA reads as TGTGCCTGGAGAAGGGTACAGGGGGAATCACCCCTCCACTTT.

This chain joins TRBV2 and TRBJ2-5; TRBD1 is a possible D gene (5 bases). Looked up from germline, CDR1 is SNHLY and CDR2 is FYNNEI. Trimming stripped 2 bases from V and 5 bases from J, with 12 bases between. The CDR3 extends over 14 amino acids. Written as DNA, the CDR3 is TGTGCCAGCAGTGAAAGGCAGGGTGGGGAGACCCAGTACTTC. The encoded protein is CASSERQGGETQYF.

This clone was observed once. The V call is TRBV7-2, the J call TRBJ1-2; 9 nucleotides line up with TRBD1. This CDR3 is built from 14 residues. Germline lookup yields CDR1 SGHTA and CDR2 FQGNSA. The ends lost 1 base at V and 3 bases at J; junction bases unmatched: 0. As DNA, the CDR3 is TGTGCCAGCAGCTTAGGGACAGGGGACTATGGCTACACCTTC. Translating gives CASSLGTGDYGYTF.

The genes are TRBV10-3 and TRBJ2-6; 10 positions match TRBD1. The CDR3 totals 17 residues. Germline CDR1 reads ENHRY; CDR2 reads SYGVKD. Trimming cost V 5 bases and J 0 bases; bases outside gene matches: 4. CDR3 nucleotides: TGTGCCATCAGTACGACAGGGGGCCCCTCTGGGGCCAACGTCCTGACTTTC. It translates to CAISTTGGPSGANVLTF.

The chain recombines TRBV19 with TRBJ1-4, with TRBD1 matching over 12 bases. This CDR3 region has 16 residues. V lost 6 bases to trimming and J lost 3 bases; unmatched junction nucleotides: 5. Germline assignment: CDR1 LNHDA and CDR2 SQIVND (reference sequence). The CDR3 sequence is CASRKGQGASNEKLFF. Here the CDR3 DNA reads TGTGCCAGTAGGAAGGGACAGGGGGCGTCTAATGAAAAACTGTTTTTT.

This chain connects TRBV10-2 to TRBJ2-3, with D maybe TRBD2 (6 bases). The CDR3 consists of 16 residues. Germline V gives CDR1 WSHSY, CDR2 SAAADI. V gave up 2 bases and J gave up 4 bases, with 16 bases separating them. In nucleotides, the CDR3 is TGCGCCAGCAGTGAGAGGGAGCCGGGGGATTCAGATACGCAGTATTTT. Translated: CASSEREPGDSDTQYF.

This chain's CDR3 is CASSHRQGNTEAFF. CDR3 DNA: TGTGCCAGCAGCCATCGACAGGGAAACACTGAAGCTTTCTTT. The rearrangement links TRBV11-3 to TRBJ1-1; 7 nucleotides align to TRBD1. There are 14 residues in the CDR3. Germline V gene data show CDR1 as SGHNT and CDR2 as YENEEA. V gave up 5 bases and J gave up 2 bases; unmatched junction bases: 5.

The chain carries TRBV9 and TRBJ1-3, with a possible D match to TRBD1 (6 bases). The CDR3 runs to 16 residues. V lost 3 bases and J lost 1, with 14 bases in between. CDR1 is SGDLS and CDR2 is YYNGEE in the germline V gene. CDR3 residues: CASSGKPQGSGNTIYF. The CDR3 region has the DNA TGTGCCAGCAGCGGCAAACCCCAGGGGTCTGGAAACACCATATATTTT.

The rearrangement links TRBV5-4 to TRBJ2-2; D perhaps matches TRBD2 (6 bases). Germline CDR1 is SGHNT and CDR2 is YYREEE (reference sequence). V was cut by 6 bases and J by 4 bases, with 22 bases left in between. This CDR3 is 17 amino acids long. The CDR3 here is CASTVGGGGFSTGELFF. In nucleotides, the CDR3 is TGTGCCAGCACCGTTGGAGGTGGGGGGTTCAGCACCGGGGAGCTGTTTTTT.

The count of this clone is one. The chain carries TRBV13 and TRBJ2-7; 10 bases line up with TRBD1. With 4 bases clipped from V and 7 bases from J, the junction kept 7 bases outside the gene matches. Per germline, CDR1 PRHDT and CDR2 FYEKMQ (reference sequence). The CDR3 totals 14 residues. CDR3: CASSSRQGAQEQYF. In DNA form, the CDR3 reads TGTGCCAGCAGCTCTCGACAGGGGGCGCAGGAGCAGTACTTC.

This clone was detected only once. The gene calls are TRBV18 and TRBJ1-4; D is unresolved. The CDR3 loop spans 15 amino acids. V lost 6 bases and J 5 bases, leaving 16 bases between the germline ends. Germline V gene sequence: CDR1 KGHSH, CDR2 LQKENI. CDR3 bases: TGTGCCAGCTCGCAATACTCGGGCGGGAATGAAAAACTGTTTTTT. Its translation is CASSQYSGGNEKLFF.

The chain employs TRBV6-6 and TRBJ2-7, with D perhaps TRBD2 (5 bases). The CDR3 contains 12 residues. CDR1 and CDR2 from the germline V gene are MNHNY and SVGAGI (reference sequence). Trimming stripped 7 bases from V and 3 bases from J, with 10 bases between. CDR3 in amino acids: CASTQRGYEQYF. In DNA form, the CDR3 reads TGTGCCAGCACCCAACGGGGCTACGAGCAGTACTTC.

The chain uses TRBV5-4 and TRBJ1-6; 10 bases line up with TRBD1. From germline, CDR1 is SGHNT and CDR2 YYREEE (reference sequence). V shed 4 bases, J shed 7 bases, and the junction held 8 bases outside the gene matches. This CDR3 has 16 residues. Written as DNA, the CDR3 is TGTGCCAGCAGCCGTGGGGGACAGGGGCCAAATTCACCCCTCCACTTT. Protein sequence: CASSRGGQGPNSPLHF.